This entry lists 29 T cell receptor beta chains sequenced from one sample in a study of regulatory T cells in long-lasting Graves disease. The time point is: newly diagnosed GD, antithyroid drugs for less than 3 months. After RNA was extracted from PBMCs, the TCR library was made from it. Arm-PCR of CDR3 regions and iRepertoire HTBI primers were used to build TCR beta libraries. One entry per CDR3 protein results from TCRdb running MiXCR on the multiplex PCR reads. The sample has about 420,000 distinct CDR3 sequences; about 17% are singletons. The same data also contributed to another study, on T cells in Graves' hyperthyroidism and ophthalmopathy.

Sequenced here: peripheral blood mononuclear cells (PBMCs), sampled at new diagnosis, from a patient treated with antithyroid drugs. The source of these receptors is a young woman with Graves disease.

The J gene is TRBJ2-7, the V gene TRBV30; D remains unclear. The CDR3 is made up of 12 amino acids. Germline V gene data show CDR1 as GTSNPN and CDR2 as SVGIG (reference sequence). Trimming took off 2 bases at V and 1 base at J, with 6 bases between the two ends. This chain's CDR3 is CAWSMGSYEQYF. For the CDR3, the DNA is TGTGCCTGGAGTATGGGGTCCTACGAGCAGTACTTC.

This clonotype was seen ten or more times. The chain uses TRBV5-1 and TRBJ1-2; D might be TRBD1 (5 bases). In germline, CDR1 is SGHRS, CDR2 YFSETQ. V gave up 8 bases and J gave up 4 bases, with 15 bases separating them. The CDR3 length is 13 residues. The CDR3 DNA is TGCGCCAGACCTTCGACAGTGCCCTATGGCTACACCTTC. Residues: CARPSTVPYGYTF.

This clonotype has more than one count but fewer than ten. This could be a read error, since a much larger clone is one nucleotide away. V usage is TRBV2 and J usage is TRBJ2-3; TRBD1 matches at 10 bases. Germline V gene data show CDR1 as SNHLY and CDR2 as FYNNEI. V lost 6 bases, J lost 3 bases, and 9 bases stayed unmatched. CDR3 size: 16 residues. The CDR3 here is CASRKTGGVKTDTQYF. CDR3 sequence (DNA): TGTGCCAGCAGGAAGACAGGGGGCGTTAAGACAGATACGCAGTATTTT.

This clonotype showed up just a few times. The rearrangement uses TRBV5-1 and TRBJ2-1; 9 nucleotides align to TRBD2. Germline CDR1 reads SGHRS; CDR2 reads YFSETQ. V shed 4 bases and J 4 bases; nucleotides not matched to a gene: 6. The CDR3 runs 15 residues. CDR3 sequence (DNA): TGCGCCAGCAGCAATAGCGGGAGTGGATACAATGAGCAGTTCTTC. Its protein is CASSNSGSGYNEQFF.

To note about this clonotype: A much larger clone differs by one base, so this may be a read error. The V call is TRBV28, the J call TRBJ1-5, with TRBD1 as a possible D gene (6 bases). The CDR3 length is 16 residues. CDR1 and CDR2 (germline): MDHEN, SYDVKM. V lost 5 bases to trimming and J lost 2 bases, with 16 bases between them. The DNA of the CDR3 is TGTGCCAGCAGTGCCCAACAGGGTGGGGGCAATCAGCCCCAGCATTTT. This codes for CASSAQQGGGNQPQHF.

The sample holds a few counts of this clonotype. CDR3 sequence reads: CAIWDHSNYGYTF. In nucleotides, the CDR3 is TGTGCCATCTGGGACCATTCTAACTATGGCTACACCTTC. The chain uses TRBV28 and TRBJ1-2; TRBD1 might be the D (5 bases). This CDR3 has 13 amino acids. The germline V gene has CDR1 MDHEN and CDR2 SYDVKM. V dropped 10 bases and J dropped 0 bases, with 12 bases sitting between them.

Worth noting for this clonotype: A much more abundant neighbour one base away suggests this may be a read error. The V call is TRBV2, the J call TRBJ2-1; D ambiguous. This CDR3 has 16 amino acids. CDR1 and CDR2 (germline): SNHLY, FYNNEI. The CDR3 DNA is TGTGCCAGCAGGACCCCTAAGGGCGGCTCCTACAATGAGCAGCTCTTC. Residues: CASRTPKGGSYNEQLF.

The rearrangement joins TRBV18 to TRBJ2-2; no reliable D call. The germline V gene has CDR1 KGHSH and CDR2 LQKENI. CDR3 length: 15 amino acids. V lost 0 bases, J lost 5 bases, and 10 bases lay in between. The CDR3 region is CASSPPFDETGELFF. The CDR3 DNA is TGTGCCAGCTCACCACCCTTTGACGAGACCGGGGAGCTGTTTTTT.

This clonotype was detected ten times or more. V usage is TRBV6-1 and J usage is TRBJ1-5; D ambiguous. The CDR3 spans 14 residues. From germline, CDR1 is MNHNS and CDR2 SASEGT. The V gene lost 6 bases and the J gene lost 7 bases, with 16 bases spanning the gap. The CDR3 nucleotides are TGTGCCAGCAGCCCAACGGGCCGGGGACAGCCCCAGCATTTT. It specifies CASSPTGRGQPQHF.

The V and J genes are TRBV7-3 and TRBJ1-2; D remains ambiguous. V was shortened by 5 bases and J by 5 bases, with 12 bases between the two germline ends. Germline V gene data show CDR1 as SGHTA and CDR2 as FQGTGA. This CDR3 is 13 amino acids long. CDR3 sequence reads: CASSPSVNYGYTF. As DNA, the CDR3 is TGTGCCAGCAGCCCCTCAGTGAATTATGGCTACACCTTC.

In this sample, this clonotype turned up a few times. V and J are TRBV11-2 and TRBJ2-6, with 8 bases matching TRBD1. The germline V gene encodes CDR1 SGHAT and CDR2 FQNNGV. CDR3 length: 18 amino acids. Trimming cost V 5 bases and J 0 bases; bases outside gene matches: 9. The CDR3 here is CASSPRTGSPSGANVLTF. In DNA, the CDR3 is TGTGCCAGCAGCCCCCGGACAGGGTCCCCCTCTGGGGCCAACGTCCTGACTTTC.

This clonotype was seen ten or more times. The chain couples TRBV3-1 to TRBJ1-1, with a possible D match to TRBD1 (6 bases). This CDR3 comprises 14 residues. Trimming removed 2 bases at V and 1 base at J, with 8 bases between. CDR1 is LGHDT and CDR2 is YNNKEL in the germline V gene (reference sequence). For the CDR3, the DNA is TGTGCCAGCAGCCAACGGGGGCAGAACACTGAAGCTTTCTTT. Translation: CASSQRGQNTEAFF.

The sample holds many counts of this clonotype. CDR3: CASSLAVSSGQVFSNQPQHF. The CDR3 region has the DNA TGTGCCAGCAGTTTAGCTGTCAGTTCTGGACAGGTCTTTAGCAATCAGCCCCAGCATTTT. The rearrangement uses TRBV28 and TRBJ1-5; 7 nucleotides match TRBD1. The CDR3 consists of 20 residues. The J segment lost 0 bases and the V segment lost 2 bases, leaving 16 bases of the junction unmatched. The germline CDR1 and CDR2 sequences are MDHEN and SYDVKM.

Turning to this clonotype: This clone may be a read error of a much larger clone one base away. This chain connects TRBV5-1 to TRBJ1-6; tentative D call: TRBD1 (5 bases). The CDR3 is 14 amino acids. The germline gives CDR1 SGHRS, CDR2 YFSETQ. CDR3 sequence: CASSRGDIDSPLDF. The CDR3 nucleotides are TGCGCCAGCAGCAGGGGCGATATTGATTCACCCCTCGACTTT. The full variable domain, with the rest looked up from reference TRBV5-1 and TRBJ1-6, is KAGVTQTPRYLIKTRGQQVTLSCSPISGHRSVSWYQQTPGQGLQFLFEYFSETQRNKGNFPGRFSGRQFSNSRSEMNVSTLELGDSALYLCASSRGDIDSPLDFGNGTRLTVT.

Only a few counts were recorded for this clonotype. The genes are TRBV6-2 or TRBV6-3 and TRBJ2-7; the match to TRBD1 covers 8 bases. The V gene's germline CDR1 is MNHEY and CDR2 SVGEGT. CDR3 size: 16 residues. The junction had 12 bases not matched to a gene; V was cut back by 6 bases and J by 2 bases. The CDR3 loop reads CASRTKVGTGTYEQYF. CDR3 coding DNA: TGTGCCAGCAGAACCAAAGTAGGGACAGGAACCTACGAGCAGTACTTC.

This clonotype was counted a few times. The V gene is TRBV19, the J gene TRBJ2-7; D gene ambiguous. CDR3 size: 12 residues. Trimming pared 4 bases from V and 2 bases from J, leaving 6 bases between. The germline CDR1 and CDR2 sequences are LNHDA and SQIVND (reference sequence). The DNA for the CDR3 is TGTGCCAGTAGTAATCCAGCCTACGAGCAGTACTTC. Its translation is CASSNPAYEQYF.

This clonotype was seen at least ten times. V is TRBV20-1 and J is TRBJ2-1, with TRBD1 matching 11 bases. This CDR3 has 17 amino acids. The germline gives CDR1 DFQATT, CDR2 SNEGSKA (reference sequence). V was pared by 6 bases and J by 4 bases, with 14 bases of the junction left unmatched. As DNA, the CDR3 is TGCAGTGCCCTAGCCCCGGACAGGGGGCGAAATTACAATGAGCAGTTCTTC. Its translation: CSALAPDRGRNYNEQFF.

DNA of the CDR3: TGTGCCAGCAGCTTCCCTACTAGCGGGACTAAACCCAACACAGATACGCAGTATTTT. Protein: CASSFPTSGTKPNTDTQYF. The V call is TRBV5-6, the J call TRBJ2-3; 10 bases map to TRBD2. Germline V gene sequence: CDR1 SGHDT, CDR2 YYEEEE. Trimming at V came to 2 bases and at J to 2 bases, leaving 14 bases not matched to a gene. The CDR3 sequence is 19 residues long. Full variable domain (remainder filled in from reference TRBV5-6 and TRBJ2-3): DAGVTQSPTHLIKTRGQQVTLRCSPKSGHDTVSWYQQALGQGPQFIFQYYEEEERQRGNFPDRFSGHQFPNYSSELNVNALLLGDSALYLCASSFPTSGTKPNTDTQYFGPGTRLTVL.

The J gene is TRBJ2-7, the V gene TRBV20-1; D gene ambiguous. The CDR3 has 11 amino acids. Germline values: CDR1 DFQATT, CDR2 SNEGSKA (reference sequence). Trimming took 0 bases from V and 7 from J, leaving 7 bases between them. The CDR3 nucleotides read TGCAGTGCTAGAGATCTTAGGGAGCAGTACTTC. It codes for CSARDLREQYF.

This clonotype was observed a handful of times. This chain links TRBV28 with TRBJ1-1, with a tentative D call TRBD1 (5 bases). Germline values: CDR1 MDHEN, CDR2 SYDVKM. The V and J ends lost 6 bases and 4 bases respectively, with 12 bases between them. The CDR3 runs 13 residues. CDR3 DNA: TGTGCCAGCAGGCCGACAGTTTTCACTGAAGCTTTCTTT. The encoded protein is CASRPTVFTEAFF.

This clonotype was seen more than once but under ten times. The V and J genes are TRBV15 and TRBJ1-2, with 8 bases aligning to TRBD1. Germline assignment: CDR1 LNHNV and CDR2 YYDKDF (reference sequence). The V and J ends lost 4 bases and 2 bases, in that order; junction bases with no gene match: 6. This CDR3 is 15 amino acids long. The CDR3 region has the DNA TGTGCCACCAGCACTGCAGGGGGCGCAAACTATGGCTACACCTTC. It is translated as CATSTAGGANYGYTF.

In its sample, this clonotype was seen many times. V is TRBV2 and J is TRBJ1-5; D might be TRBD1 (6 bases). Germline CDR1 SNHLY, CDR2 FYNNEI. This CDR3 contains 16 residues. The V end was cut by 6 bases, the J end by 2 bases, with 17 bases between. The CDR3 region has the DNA TGTGCCAGCAGCGTGGTGGGGGGGGGCGGCAATCAGCCCCAGCATTTT. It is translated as CASSVVGGGGNQPQHF.

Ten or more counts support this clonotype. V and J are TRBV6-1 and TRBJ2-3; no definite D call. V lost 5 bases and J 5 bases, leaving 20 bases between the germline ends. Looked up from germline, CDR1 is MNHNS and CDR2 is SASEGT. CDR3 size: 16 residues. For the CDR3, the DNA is TGTGCCAGCAGTCTCCGACCCCTCGGGTATGGAGATACGCAGTATTTT. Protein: CASSLRPLGYGDTQYF.

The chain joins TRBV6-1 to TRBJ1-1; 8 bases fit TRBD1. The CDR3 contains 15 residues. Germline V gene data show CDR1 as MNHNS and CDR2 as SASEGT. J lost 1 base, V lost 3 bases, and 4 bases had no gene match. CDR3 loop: CASSEMTGANTEAFF. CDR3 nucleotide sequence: TGTGCCAGCAGTGAGATGACAGGGGCGAACACTGAAGCTTTCTTT.

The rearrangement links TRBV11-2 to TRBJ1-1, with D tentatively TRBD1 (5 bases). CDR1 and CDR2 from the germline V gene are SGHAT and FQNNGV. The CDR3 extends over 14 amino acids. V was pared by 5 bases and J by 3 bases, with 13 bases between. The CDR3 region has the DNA TGTGCCAGCAGCCCAAGATGGGGGTACACTGAAGCTTTCTTT. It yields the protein CASSPRWGYTEAFF. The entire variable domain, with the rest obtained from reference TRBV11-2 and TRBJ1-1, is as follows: EAGVAQSPRYKIIEKRQSVAFWCNPISGHATLYWYQQILGQGPKLLIQFQNNGVVDDSQLPKDRFSAERLKGVDSTLKIQPAKLEDSAVYLCASSPRWGYTEAFFGQGTRLTVV.

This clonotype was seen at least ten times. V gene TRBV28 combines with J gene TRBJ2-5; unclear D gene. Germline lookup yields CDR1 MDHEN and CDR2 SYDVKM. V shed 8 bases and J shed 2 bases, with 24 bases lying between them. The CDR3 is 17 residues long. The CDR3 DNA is TGTGCCAGCGAATCACTCGGGTCCGAACCACCACAAGAGACCCAGTACTTC. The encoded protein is CASESLGSEPPQETQYF.

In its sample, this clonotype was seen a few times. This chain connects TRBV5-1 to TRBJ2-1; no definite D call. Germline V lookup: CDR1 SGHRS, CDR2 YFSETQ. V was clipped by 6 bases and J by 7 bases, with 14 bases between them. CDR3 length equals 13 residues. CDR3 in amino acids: CASISPHSNEQFF. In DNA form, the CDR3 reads TGCGCCAGCATCTCCCCACACTCTAATGAGCAGTTCTTC.

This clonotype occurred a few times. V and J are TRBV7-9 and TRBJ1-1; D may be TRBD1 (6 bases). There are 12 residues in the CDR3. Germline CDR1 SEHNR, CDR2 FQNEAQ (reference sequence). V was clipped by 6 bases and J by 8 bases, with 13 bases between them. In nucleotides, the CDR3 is TGTGCCAGCAGTGGAGGCGGGACAGAAGCTTTCTTT. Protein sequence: CASSGGGTEAFF.

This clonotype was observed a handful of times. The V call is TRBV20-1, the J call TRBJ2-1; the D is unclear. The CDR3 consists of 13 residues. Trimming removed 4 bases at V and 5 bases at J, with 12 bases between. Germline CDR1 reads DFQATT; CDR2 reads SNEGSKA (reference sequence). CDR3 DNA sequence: TGCAGTGCTACTCCCCAACCCCACAATGAGCAGTTCTTC. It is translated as CSATPQPHNEQFF.